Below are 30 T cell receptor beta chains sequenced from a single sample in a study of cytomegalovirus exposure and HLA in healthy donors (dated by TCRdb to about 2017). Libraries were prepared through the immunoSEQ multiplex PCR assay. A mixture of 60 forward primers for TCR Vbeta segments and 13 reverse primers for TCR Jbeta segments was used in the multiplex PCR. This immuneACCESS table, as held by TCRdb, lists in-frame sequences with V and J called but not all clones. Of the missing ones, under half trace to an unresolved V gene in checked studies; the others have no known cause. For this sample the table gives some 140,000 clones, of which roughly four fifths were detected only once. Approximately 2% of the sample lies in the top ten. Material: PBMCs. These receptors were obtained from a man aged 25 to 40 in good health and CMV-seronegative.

The CDR3 DNA follows: TGTGCCAGCAGTGGGTTTCGGGACACGGAGGAAGAGACCCAGTACTTC. Protein: CASSGFRDTEEETQYF. The chain is built from TRBV2 and TRBJ2-5; TRBD1 might be the D (6 bases). V gave up 4 bases and J gave up 3 bases, with 18 bases separating them. There are 16 residues in the CDR3. Looked up from germline, CDR1 is SNHLY and CDR2 is FYNNEI. Filled out from reference TRBV2 and TRBJ2-5, the complete variable domain reads EPEVTQTPSHQVTQMGQEVILRCVPISNHLYFYWYRQILGQKVEFLVSFYNNEISEKSEIFDDQFSVERPDGSNFTLKIRSTKLEDSAMYFCASSGFRDTEEETQYFGPGTRLLVL.

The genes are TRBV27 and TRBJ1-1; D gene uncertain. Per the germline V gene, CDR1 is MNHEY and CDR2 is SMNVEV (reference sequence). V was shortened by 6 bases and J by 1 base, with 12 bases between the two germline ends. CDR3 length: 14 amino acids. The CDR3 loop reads CASRMRPGNTEAFF. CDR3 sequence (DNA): TGTGCCAGCAGAATGAGACCAGGGAACACTGAAGCTTTCTTT.

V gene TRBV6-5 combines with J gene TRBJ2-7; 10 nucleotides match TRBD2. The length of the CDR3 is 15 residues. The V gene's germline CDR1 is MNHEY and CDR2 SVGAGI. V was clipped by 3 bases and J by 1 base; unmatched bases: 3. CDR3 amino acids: CASSYSLAGSYEQYF. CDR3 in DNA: TGTGCCAGCAGTTATTCACTAGCGGGATCCTACGAGCAGTACTTC.

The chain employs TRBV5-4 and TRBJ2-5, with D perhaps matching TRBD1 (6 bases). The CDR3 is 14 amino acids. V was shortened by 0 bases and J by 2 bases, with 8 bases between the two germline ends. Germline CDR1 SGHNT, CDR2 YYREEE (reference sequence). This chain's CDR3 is CASSLAQGQETQYF. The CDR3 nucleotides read TGTGCCAGCAGCTTGGCTCAGGGGCAAGAGACCCAGTACTTC.

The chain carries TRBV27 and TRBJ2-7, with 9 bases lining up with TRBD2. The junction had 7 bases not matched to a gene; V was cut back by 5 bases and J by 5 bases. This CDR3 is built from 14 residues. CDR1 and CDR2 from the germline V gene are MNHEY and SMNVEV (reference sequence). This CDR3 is CASSPTRTSDEQYF. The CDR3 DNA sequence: TGTGCCAGCAGTCCGACTCGGACTAGCGACGAGCAGTACTTC.

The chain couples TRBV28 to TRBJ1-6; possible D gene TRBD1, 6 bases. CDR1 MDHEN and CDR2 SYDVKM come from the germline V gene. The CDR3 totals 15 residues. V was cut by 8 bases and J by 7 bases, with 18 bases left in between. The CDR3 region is CASLHRAGGNSPLHF. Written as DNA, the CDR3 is TGTGCCAGCCTTCACAGGGCTGGGGGAAATTCACCCCTCCACTTT. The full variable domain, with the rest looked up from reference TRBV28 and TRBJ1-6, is DVKVTQSSRYLVKRTGEKVFLECVQDMDHENMFWYRQDPGLGLRLIYFSYDVKMKEKGDIPEGYSVSREKKERFSLILESASTNQTSMYLCASLHRAGGNSPLHFGNGTRLTVT.

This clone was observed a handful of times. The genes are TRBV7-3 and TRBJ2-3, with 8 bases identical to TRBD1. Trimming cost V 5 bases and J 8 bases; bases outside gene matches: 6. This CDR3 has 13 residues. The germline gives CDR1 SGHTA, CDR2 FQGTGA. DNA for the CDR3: TGTGCCAGCAGCGGGGCCACAGGGGGTACGCAGTATTTT. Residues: CASSGATGGTQYF.

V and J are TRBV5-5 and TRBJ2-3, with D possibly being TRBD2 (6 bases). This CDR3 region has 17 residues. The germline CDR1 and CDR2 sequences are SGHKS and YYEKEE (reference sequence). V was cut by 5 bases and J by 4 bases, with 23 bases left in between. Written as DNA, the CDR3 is TGTGCCAGCAGGTTACGAACCGGGACTCGATCGGCAGATACGCAGTATTTT. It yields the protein CASRLRTGTRSADTQYF. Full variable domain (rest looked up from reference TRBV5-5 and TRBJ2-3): DAGVTQSPTHLIKTRGQQVTLRCSPISGHKSVSWYQQVLGQGPQFIFQYYEKEERGRGNFPDRFSARQFPNYSSELNVNALLLGDSALYLCASRLRTGTRSADTQYFGPGTRLTVL.

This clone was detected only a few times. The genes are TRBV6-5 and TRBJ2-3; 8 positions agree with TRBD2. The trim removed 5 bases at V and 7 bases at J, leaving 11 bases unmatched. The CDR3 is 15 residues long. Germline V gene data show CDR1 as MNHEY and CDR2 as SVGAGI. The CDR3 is CASSQTGTSWYTQYF. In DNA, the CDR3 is TGTGCCAGCAGTCAAACCGGGACTAGTTGGTATACGCAGTATTTT.

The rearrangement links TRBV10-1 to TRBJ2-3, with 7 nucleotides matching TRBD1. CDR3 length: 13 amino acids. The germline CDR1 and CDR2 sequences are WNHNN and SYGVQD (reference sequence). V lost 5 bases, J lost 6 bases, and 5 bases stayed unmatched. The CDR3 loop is CASSRQGRDTQYF. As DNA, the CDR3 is TGCGCCAGCAGTCGACAGGGTAGGGATACGCAGTATTTT.

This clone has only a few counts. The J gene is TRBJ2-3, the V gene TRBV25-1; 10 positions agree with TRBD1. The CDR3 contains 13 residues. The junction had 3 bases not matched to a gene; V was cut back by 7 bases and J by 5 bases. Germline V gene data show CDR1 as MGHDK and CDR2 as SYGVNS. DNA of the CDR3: TGTGCCAGCACCGGGACAGGGGAAGATACGCAGTATTTT. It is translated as CASTGTGEDTQYF.

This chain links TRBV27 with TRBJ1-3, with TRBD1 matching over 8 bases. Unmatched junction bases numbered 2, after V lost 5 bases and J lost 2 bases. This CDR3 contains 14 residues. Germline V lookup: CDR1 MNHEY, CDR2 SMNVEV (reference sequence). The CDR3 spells CASSRTGPGNTIYF. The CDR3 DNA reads TGTGCCAGCAGTAGGACAGGGCCTGGAAACACCATATATTTT.

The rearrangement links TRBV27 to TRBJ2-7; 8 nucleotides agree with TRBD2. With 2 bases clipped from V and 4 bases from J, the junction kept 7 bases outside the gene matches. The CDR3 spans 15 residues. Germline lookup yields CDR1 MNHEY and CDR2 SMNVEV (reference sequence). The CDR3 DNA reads TGTGCCAGCAGTTTAAGTGGGCGGGGGGCTTACGAGCAGTACTTC. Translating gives CASSLSGRGAYEQYF.

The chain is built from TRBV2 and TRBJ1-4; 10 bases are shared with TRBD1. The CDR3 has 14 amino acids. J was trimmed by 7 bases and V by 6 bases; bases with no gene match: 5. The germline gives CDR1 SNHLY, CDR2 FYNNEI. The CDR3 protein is CASRTGGRGEKLFF. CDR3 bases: TGTGCCAGCAGGACAGGGGGCCGAGGTGAAAAACTGTTTTTT.

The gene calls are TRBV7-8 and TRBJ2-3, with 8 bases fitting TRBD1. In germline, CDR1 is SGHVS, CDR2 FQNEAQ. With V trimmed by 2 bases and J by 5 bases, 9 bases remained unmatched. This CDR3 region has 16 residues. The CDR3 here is CASSLFGRGLVDTQYF. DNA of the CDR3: TGTGCCAGCAGCTTATTTGGCAGGGGGCTTGTAGATACGCAGTATTTT.

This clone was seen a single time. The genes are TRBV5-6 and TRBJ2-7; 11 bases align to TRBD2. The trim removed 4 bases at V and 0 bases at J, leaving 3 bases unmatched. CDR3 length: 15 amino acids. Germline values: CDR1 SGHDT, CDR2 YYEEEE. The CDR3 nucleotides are TGTGCCAGCAGCGTTAGCGGGAGGGCCTCCTACGAGCAGTACTTC. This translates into CASSVSGRASYEQYF.

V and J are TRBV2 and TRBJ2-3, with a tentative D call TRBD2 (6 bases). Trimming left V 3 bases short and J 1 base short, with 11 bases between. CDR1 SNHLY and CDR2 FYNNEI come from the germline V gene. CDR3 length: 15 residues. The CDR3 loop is CASSDVSGRTDTQYF. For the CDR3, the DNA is TGTGCCAGCAGTGACGTTAGCGGTCGCACAGATACGCAGTATTTT.

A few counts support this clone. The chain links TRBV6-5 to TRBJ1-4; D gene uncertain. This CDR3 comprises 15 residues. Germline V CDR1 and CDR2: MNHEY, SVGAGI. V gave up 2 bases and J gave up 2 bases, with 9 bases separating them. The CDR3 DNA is TGTGCCAGCAGTTACATGGGCGAGACTAATGAAAAACTGTTTTTT. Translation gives CASSYMGETNEKLFF.

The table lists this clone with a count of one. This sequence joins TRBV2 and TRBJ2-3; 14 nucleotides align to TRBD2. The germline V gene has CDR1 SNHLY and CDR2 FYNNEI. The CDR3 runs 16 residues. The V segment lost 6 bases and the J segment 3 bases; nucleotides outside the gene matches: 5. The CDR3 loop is CASSGGLAGATDTQYF. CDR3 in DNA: TGTGCCAGCAGCGGGGGACTAGCGGGAGCGACAGATACGCAGTATTTT.

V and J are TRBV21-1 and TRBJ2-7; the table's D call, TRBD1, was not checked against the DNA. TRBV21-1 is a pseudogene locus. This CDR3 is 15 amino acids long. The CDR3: CASSKGWDRVEEQYF. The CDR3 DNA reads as TGTGCCAGCAGCAAAGGATGGGACAGGGTAGAAGAGCAGTACTTC.

The CDR3 here is CASSVGQGDVETQYF. DNA for the CDR3: TGTGCCAGCAGCGTAGGGCAGGGGGATGTGGAGACCCAGTACTTC. The chain combines TRBV9 with TRBJ2-5; 7 positions agree with TRBD1. Germline assignment: CDR1 SGDLS and CDR2 YYNGEE. The junction had 7 bases not matched to a gene; V was cut back by 0 bases and J by 5 bases. The CDR3 sequence is 15 residues long.

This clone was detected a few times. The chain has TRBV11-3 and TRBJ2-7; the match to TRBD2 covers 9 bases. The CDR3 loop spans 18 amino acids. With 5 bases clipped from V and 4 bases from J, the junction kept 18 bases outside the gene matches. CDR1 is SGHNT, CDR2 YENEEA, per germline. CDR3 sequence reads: CASSPVLFSIAGDYEQYF. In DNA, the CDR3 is TGTGCCAGCAGCCCAGTACTCTTTTCGATAGCGGGAGATTACGAGCAGTACTTC. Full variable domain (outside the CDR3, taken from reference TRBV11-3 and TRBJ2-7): EAGVVQSPRYKIIEKKQPVAFWCNPISGHNTLYWYLQNLGQGPELLIRYENEEAVDDSQLPKDRFSAERLKGVDSTLKIQPAELGDSAVYLCASSPVLFSIAGDYEQYFGPGTRLTVT.

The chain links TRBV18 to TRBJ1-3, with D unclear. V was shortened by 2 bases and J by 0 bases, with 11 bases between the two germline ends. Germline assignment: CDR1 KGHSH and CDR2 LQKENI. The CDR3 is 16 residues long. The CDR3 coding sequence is TGTGCCAGCTCACCAAATCCGGGAAGCTCTGGAAACACCATATATTTT. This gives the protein CASSPNPGSSGNTIYF.

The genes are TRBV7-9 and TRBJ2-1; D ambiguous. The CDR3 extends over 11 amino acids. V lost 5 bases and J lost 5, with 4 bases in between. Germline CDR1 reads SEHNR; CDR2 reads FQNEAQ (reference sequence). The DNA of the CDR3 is TGTGCCAGCAGCGTCGACAATGAGCAGTTCTTC. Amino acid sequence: CASSVDNEQFF.

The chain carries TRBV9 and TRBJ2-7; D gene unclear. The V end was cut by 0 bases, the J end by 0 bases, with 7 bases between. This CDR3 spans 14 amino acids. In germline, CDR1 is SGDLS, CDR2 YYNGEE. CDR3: CASSVDASSYEQYF. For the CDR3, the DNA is TGTGCCAGCAGCGTAGATGCTAGCTCCTACGAGCAGTACTTC.

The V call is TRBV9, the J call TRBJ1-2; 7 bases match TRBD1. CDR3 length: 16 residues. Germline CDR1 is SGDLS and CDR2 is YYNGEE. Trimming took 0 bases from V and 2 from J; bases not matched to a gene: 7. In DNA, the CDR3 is TGTGCCAGCAGCGTAGCTCGCACAGGGGCCAACTATGGCTACACCTTC. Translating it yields CASSVARTGANYGYTF.

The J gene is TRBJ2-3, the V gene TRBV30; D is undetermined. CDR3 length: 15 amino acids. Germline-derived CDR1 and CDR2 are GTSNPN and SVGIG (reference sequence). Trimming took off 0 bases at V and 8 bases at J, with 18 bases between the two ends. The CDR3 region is CAWSVLSELRFTQYF. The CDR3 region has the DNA TGTGCCTGGAGTGTACTCTCTGAATTGAGGTTTACGCAGTATTTT.

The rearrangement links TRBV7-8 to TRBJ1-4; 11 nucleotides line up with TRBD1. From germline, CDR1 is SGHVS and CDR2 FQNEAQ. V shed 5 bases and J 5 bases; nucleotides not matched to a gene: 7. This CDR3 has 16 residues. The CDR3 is CASSPDRGRINEKLFF. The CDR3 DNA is TGTGCCAGCAGCCCGGACAGGGGGCGTATCAATGAAAAACTGTTTTTT.

The CDR3 is CAIMGQAYEKLFF. The CDR3 DNA reads TGTGCGATTATGGGGCAGGCTTATGAAAAACTGTTTTTT. The rearrangement links TRBV30 to TRBJ1-4; tentatively, D is TRBD1 (5 bases). The CDR3 extends over 13 amino acids. Per the germline V gene, CDR1 is GTSNPN and CDR2 is SVGIG (reference sequence).

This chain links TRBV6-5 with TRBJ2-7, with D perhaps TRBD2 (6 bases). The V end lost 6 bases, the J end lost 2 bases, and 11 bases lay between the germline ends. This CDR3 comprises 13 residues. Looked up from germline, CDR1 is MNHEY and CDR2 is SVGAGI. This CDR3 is CASSLGRTYEQYF. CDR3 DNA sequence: TGTGCCAGCAGCCTCGGGAGAACCTACGAGCAGTACTTC.